This T cell receptor (beta chain) was identified during a study of T cells after yellow fever vaccination. About the study: Preparing low-cell-number fractions relied on SMART-Seq v4 Ultra Low Input.

With V trimmed by 6 bases and J by 3 bases, 9 bases remained unmatched. The CDR3 has 14 residues. From germline, CDR1 is DFQATT and CDR2 SNEGSKA (reference sequence). Each CDR3 protein is one row after TCRdb ran MiXCR on the 5' RACE reads. The sample has around 340,000 distinct CDR3 sequences, about 8.7% seen once. The sample was PBMCs, taken on the day of the first yellow fever vaccination. The sequence derives from a man aged 18 to 35 who received the YFV17D yellow fever vaccine. The chain joins TRBV20-1 to TRBJ2-7; 9 bases line up with TRBD1. In nucleotides, the CDR3 is TGCAGTGCAACCGGACAGGGGATTGGCTACGAGCAGTACGTC. Translating gives CSATGQGIGYEQYV.